These T cell receptor beta chains were read from a single sample in a study of T-cell reconstitution after alpha-beta-depleted transplantation in children. TCRdb reprocessed the PCR reads via MiXCR and lists one record per CDR3 protein. The sample holds 250,000 to 400,000 distinct CDR3 sequences, around 25% seen once. This material consisted of PBMCs, mostly from graft donor cells, taken 180 days after TCRalphabeta/CD19-depleted stem cell transplant. These receptors were taken from a male patient younger than 18 who had a stem cell transplant for acute lymphoblastic leukemia, so the T cells may come from the graft donor. The CDR3 runs from the conserved cysteine through the conserved F or W. D genes are given only for firm matches. Part of the rows lack a size; the others show once, few, many or a class for expanded clones.

V	size	J	D	CDR3	DNA
TRBV7-8	few	TRBJ1-1	NA	CASSQTQNTEAFF	TGTGCCAGCAGCCAGACCCAGAACACTGAAGCTTTCTTT
TRBV4-1	NA	TRBJ2-1	TRBD2	CASSPFTPGLALYNEQFF	TGCGCCAGCAGCCCATTCACTCCGGGACTAGCGCTCTACAATGAGCAGTTCTTC
TRBV27	NA	TRBJ2-3	TRBD2	CASSPRILAGGTDTQYF	TGTGCCAGCAGTCCGAGAATACTAGCGGGAGGCACAGATACGCAGTATTTT
TRBV9	few	TRBJ2-2	NA	CASSVDPYTGELFF	TGTGCCAGCAGCGTAGACCCTTACACCGGGGAGCTGTTTTTT
TRBV5-1	few	TRBJ2-7	NA	CASSLVPKRRLPSYEQYF	TGCGCCAGCAGCTTGGTCCCTAAGCGGAGACTTCCCTCCTACGAGCAGTACTTC
TRBV27	once	TRBJ1-5	TRBD1	CASSSTTGATGQPQHF	TGTGCCAGCAGTTCGACGACAGGGGCGACGGGTCAGCCCCAGCATTTT
TRBV12-3/TRBV12-4	NA	TRBJ2-7	NA	CASSFRDTRSYEQYF	TGTGCCAGCAGTTTTCGGGACACCCGTTCCTACGAGCAGTACTTC
TRBV6-1	few	TRBJ2-7	NA	CASRGTGGAPQYF	TGTGCCAGCAGAGGAACAGGGGGGGCTCCGCAGTACTTC
TRBV18	NA	TRBJ2-7	TRBD2	CASRTRGSYEQYF	TGTGCCAGCCGGACTAGGGGATCCTACGAGCAGTACTTC
TRBV10-3	NA	TRBJ1-1	TRBD1	CAISESGTGWTGAEAFF	TGTGCCATCAGTGAGTCCGGGACAGGGTGGACTGGCGCTGAAGCTTTCTTT
TRBV9	few	TRBJ2-3	TRBD2	CASSVDRTSGSDTQYF	TGTGCCAGCAGCGTAGACAGGACTAGCGGGAGTGATACGCAGTATTTT
TRBV19	NA	TRBJ2-3	TRBD2	CASRETSGSTDTQYF	TGTGCCAGTAGAGAGACTAGCGGGAGCACAGATACGCAGTATTTT
TRBV5-1	once	TRBJ1-4	NA	CASSLTGNDEKLFF	TGCGCCAGCAGCTTGACCGGGAATGATGAAAAACTGTTTTTT
TRBV7-6	few	TRBJ2-7	TRBD2	CASSYLSGTRRYEQYF	TGTGCCAGCAGCTACCTATCCGGGACTAGGAGATACGAGCAGTACTTC
TRBV7-8	NA	TRBJ1-1	NA	CASSFQGNTEAFF	TGTGCCAGCAGCTTCCAGGGAAACACTGAAGCTTTCTTT
TRBV20-1	NA	TRBJ1-5	NA	CSARDRMVIQPQHF	TGCAGTGCTAGAGATAGGATGGTTATTCAGCCCCAGCATTTT
TRBV7-6	NA	TRBJ2-1	NA	CASSLSLVWVGNEQFF	TGTGCCAGCAGCTTATCATTAGTGTGGGTCGGCAATGAGCAGTTCTTC
TRBV7-9	NA	TRBJ1-1	NA	CASRAGNTEAFF	TGTGCCAGCAGAGCAGGGAACACTGAAGCTTTCTTT
TRBV7-2	many	TRBJ2-3	TRBD1	CASSMTGYSTDTQYF	TGTGCCAGCAGCATGACAGGGTACAGCACAGATACGCAGTATTTT
TRBV5-1	many	TRBJ1-1	NA	CASSSSTTEAFF	TGCGCCAGCAGCTCGTCGACGACTGAAGCTTTCTTT
TRBV5-1	NA	TRBJ2-1	TRBD1	CASSLGQGSSYNEQFF	TGCGCCAGCAGCTTGGGACAGGGAAGCTCCTACAATGAGCAGTTCTTC
TRBV11-1	NA	TRBJ1-1	NA	CASKGLSNTEAFF	TGTGCCAGCAAGGGACTTTCGAACACTGAAGCTTTCTTT
TRBV12-5	few	TRBJ2-7	TRBD1	CASGLWRPGQGRSEQYF	TGTGCTAGTGGTTTGTGGCGTCCGGGACAGGGGCGTAGTGAGCAGTACTTC
TRBV7-6	NA	TRBJ2-5	NA	CASSSRQGTIKGTQYF	TGTGCCAGCAGCTCCAGGCAAGGGACCATAAAAGGGACCCAGTACTTC
TRBV2	once	TRBJ2-7	NA	CASSAFGYEQYF	TGTGCCAGCAGTGCTTTCGGATACGAGCAGTACTTC
TRBV5-6	few	TRBJ1-1	NA	CASSAGPGNTEAFF	TGTGCCAGCAGCGCCGGTCCTGGGAACACTGAAGCTTTCTTT
TRBV20-1	NA	TRBJ1-2	TRBD1	CSARGTGGYTF	TGCAGTGCTAGGGGGACAGGTGGCTACACCTTC
TRBV7-2	NA	TRBJ1-4	NA	CASSRQASINEKLFF	TGTGCCAGCAGCCGACAGGCCTCTATAAATGAAAAACTGTTTTTT
TRBV5-1	many	TRBJ2-5	NA	CASSLGTVLQETQYF	TGCGCCAGCAGCTTGGGGACAGTCCTCCAAGAGACCCAGTACTTC
TRBV7-3	NA	TRBJ1-2	NA	CARYSHQRGGVYYGYTF	TGTGCCCGCTACTCCCACCAAAGGGGGGGTGTCTACTATGGCTACACCTTC
TRBV12-3/TRBV12-4	few	TRBJ2-1	NA	CASRINTRVLGNEQFF	TGTGCCAGCAGGATAAATACCCGGGTCCTAGGGAATGAGCAGTTCTTC
TRBV24-1	few	TRBJ2-3	TRBD1	CATSDIRDSLLTDTQYF	TGTGCCACCAGTGATATCCGGGACAGCCTTCTCACAGATACGCAGTATTTT
TRBV19	NA	TRBJ2-1	TRBD2	CASGEGTEQFF	TGTGCCAGTGGGGAGGGCACTGAGCAGTTCTTC
TRBV14	few	TRBJ2-1	NA	CASSNLGSYNEQFF	TGTGCCAGCAGCAATCTAGGCTCCTACAATGAGCAGTTCTTC
TRBV10-3	NA	TRBJ2-5	NA	CAIRTLRRGAGWQETQYF	TGTGCCATCAGAACTCTAAGGCGTGGGGCAGGGTGGCAAGAGACCCAGTACTTC
TRBV19	NA	TRBJ2-3	TRBD2	CASRRHLGTSGPDTQYF	TGTGCCAGTAGGAGGCATTTAGGGACTAGCGGACCAGATACGCAGTATTTT
TRBV5-1	few	TRBJ2-7	TRBD1	CASRLIMGQGVYEQYF	TGCGCCAGCAGATTGATTATGGGACAGGGGGTCTACGAGCAGTACTTC
TRBV12-5	NA	TRBJ1-1	NA	CASGLGGAEAFF	TGTGCTAGTGGTTTGGGAGGGGCGGAAGCTTTCTTT
TRBV20-1	few	TRBJ2-7	NA	CSASHYEQYF	TGCAGTGCTAGCCACTACGAGCAGTACTTC
TRBV19	NA	TRBJ1-1	NA	CASSILTNTEAFF	TGTGCCAGTAGTATTTTAACGAACACTGAAGCTTTCTTT
TRBV5-5	NA	TRBJ2-7	TRBD2	CASSLGSVAGWEQYF	TGTGCCAGCAGCCTTGGGTCGGTAGCGGGATGGGAGCAGTACTTC
TRBV6-1	NA	TRBJ1-1	NA	CASSPTPGSTEAFF	TGTGCCAGCAGCCCCACTCCAGGGTCGACTGAAGCTTTCTTT
TRBV12-3/TRBV12-4	many	TRBJ2-3	NA	CASSLHLPLTDTQYF	TGTGCCAGCAGTTTACACTTACCTCTAACAGATACGCAGTATTTT